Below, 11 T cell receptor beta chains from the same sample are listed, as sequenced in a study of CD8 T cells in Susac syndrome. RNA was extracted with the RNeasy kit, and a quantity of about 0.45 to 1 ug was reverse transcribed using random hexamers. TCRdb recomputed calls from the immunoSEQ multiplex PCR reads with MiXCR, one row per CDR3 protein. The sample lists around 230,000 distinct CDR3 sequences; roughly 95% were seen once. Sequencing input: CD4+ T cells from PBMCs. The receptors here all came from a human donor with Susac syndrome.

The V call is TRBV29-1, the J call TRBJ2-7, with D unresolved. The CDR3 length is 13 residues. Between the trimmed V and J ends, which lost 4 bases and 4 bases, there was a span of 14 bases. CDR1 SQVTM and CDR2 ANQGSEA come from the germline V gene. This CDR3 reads CSVGARLNYEQYF. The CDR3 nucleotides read TGCAGCGTTGGGGCTAGGCTAAATTACGAGCAGTACTTC.

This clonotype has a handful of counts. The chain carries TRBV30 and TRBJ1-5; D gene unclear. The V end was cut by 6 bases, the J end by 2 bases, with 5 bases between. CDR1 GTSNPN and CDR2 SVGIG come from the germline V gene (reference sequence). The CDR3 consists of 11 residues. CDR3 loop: CACGGNQPQHF. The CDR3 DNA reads TGTGCCTGCGGGGGCAATCAGCCCCAGCATTTT.

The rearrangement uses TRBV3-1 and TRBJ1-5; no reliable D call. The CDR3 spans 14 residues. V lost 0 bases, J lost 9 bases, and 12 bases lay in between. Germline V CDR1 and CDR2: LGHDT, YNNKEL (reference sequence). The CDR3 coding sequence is TGTGCCAGCAGCCAAGATCATCACGGCAGGCCCCAGCATTTT. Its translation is CASSQDHHGRPQHF.

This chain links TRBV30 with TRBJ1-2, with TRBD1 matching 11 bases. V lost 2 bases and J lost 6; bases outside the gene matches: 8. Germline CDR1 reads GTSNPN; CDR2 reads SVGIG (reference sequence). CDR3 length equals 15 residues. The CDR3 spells CAWSITRTGGDGYTF. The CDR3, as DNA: TGTGCCTGGAGTATCACACGGACAGGGGGCGATGGCTACACCTTC.

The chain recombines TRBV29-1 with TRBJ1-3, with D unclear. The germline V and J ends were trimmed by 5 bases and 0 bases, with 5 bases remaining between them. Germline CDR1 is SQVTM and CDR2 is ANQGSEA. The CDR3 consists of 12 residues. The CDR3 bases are TGCAGCGTTAAGGACTCTGGAAACACCATATATTTT. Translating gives CSVKDSGNTIYF. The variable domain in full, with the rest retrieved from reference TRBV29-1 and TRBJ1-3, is SAVISQKPSRDICQRGTSLTIQCQVDSQVTMMFWYRQQPGQSLTLIATANQGSEATYESGFVIDKFPISRPNLTFSTLTVSNMSPEDSSIYLCSVKDSGNTIYFGEGSWLTVV.

CDR3: CAWRVLGRLNTEAFF. The CDR3 coding sequence is TGTGCCTGGAGAGTATTGGGACGACTCAACACTGAAGCTTTCTTT. V usage is TRBV30 and J usage is TRBJ1-1; D perhaps matches TRBD1 (5 bases). In germline, CDR1 is GTSNPN, CDR2 SVGIG (reference sequence). The CDR3 is 15 amino acids. Trimming removed 3 bases at V and 2 bases at J, with 16 bases between. The whole variable domain, filled in from reference TRBV30 and TRBJ1-1, reads SQTIHQWPATLVQPVGSPLSLECTVEGTSNPNLYWYRQAAGRGLQLLFYSVGIGQISSEVPQNLSASRPQDRQFILSSKKLLLSDSGFYLCAWRVLGRLNTEAFFGQGTRLTVV.

In nucleotides, the CDR3 is TGTGCCAGTAGTATAGGTCGGACGGACATCTATGGCTACACCTTC. Protein: CASSIGRTDIYGYTF. The chain uses TRBV19 and TRBJ1-2; TRBD1 is a possible D gene (5 bases). The CDR3 has 15 residues. The V and J ends lost 1 base and 4 bases respectively, with 13 bases between them. Looked up from germline, CDR1 is LNHDA and CDR2 is SQIVND (reference sequence).

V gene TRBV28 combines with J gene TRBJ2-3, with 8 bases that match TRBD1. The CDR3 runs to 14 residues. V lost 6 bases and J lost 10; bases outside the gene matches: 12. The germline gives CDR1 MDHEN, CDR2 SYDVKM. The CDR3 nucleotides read TGTGCCAGCAGCTCCTTTCCCGAGACAGGGGCGCAGTATTTT. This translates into CASSSFPETGAQYF.

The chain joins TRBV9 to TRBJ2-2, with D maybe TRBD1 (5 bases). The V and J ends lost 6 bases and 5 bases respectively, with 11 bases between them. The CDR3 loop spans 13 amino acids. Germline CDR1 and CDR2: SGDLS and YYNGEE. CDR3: CASTIQETGELFF. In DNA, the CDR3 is TGTGCCAGCACCATACAGGAGACCGGGGAGCTGTTTTTT.

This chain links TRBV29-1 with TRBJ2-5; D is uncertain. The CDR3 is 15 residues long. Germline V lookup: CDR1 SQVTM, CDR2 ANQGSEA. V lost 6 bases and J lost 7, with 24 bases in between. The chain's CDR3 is CSVAKLDTPGGTQYF. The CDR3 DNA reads TGCAGCGTCGCGAAACTGGATACACCGGGTGGGACCCAGTACTTC.

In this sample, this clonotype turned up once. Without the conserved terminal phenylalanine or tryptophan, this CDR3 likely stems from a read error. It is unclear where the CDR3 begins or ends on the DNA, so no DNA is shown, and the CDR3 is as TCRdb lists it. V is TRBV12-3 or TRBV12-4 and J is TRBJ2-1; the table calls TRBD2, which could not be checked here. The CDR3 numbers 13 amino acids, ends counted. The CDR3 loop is CASSSPSGTPLRV.